This is a list of T cell receptor beta chains from one sample in a study of T cell responses to AZD1222 COVID-19 vaccine. Clones were sequenced by immunoSEQ multiplex PCR, and TCRdb holds only the in-frame ones, with some missing. The sample contains roughly 100,000 clones, around 94% of which appear only once. The sample consisted of peripheral blood, taken on day 0 of AZD1222 vaccination. These receptors came from an adult in good health. Each CDR3 is given with its conserved first and last residue. Fields, in order: D gene, J gene, V gene, clone size, CDR3 protein, CDR3 DNA. A D gene is named only where the DNA matches it firmly. Size is omitted from some rows. Given values are once, few, many or a class for expanded clones.

-	TRBJ1-5	TRBV6-5	-	CASSMGATGNQPQHF	TGTGCCAGCAGCATGGGGGCGACGGGCAATCAGCCCCAGCATTTT
-	TRBJ2-3	TRBV6-4	-	CASSTGRVTDTQYF	TGTGCCAGCAGTACAGGGAGGGTCACAGATACGCAGTATTTT
TRBD2	TRBJ2-1	TRBV5-1	-	CASSLGSSGIPTDEQFF	TGCGCCAGCAGTTTAGGGTCTAGCGGGATACCTACGGATGAGCAGTTCTTC
TRBD2	TRBJ2-3	TRBV6-4	-	CASSESASGGASDTQYF	TGTGCCAGCAGCGAGAGCGCCAGCGGGGGGGCCTCAGATACGCAGTATTTT
-	TRBJ1-1	TRBV4-3	-	CASSQDMMGIDTEAFF	TGCGCCAGCAGCCAAGATATGATGGGTATCGACACTGAAGCTTTCTTT
-	TRBJ1-6	TRBV7-8	-	CASSLQEYNSPLHF	TGTGCCAGCAGCTTACAGGAGTATAATTCACCCCTCCACTTT
-	TRBJ1-1	TRBV27	-	CASSLVLNTEAFF	TGTGCCAGCAGTTTAGTCCTGAACACTGAAGCTTTCTTT
-	TRBJ2-7	TRBV19	-	CASSIQGPGEQYF	TGTGCCAGTAGTATACAGGGGCCCGGCGAGCAGTACTTC
-	TRBJ1-2	TRBV27	-	CASSLSGTNYGYTF	TGTGCCAGCAGTTTATCGGGGACTAACTATGGCTACACCTTC
-	TRBJ1-2	TRBV27	-	CASSPSVGGYTF	TGTGCCAGCAGCCCCTCAGTGGGCGGCTACACCTTC
TRBD1	TRBJ1-2	TRBV5-6	-	CASGQGIGYGYTF	TGTGCCAGCGGACAGGGAATAGGGTATGGCTACACCTTC
TRBD1	TRBJ1-2	TRBV18	-	CASTHVRDRGSGYTF	TGTGCCAGCACTCACGTCCGGGACAGGGGTTCTGGCTACACCTTC
-	TRBJ1-1	TRBV28	-	CASIYGGGTEAFF	TGTGCCAGCATCTATGGGGGGGGCACTGAAGCTTTCTTT
-	TRBJ1-4	TRBV9	-	CASSVDRGKGEKLFF	TGTGCCAGCAGCGTAGATCGGGGGAAGGGCGAAAAACTGTTTTTT
-	TRBJ2-1	TRBV5-4	-	CASSLVVGFGNEQFF	TGTGCCAGCAGCTTGGTCGTGGGGTTTGGCAATGAGCAGTTCTTC
-	TRBJ1-5	TRBV6-5	-	CASSPPGDSNQPQHF	TGTGCCAGCAGTCCACCCGGGGATAGCAATCAGCCCCAGCATTTT
-	TRBJ1-3	TRBV7-8	-	CASSLGGSLGNTIYF	TGTGCCAGCAGCTTAGGGGGGTCTCTCGGAAACACCATATATTTT
TRBD2	TRBJ2-1	TRBV19	once	CASSIPRGGKDEQFF	TGTGCCAGTAGTATACCACGGGGGGGCAAAGATGAGCAGTTCTTC
-	TRBJ1-2	TRBV27	-	CASSLEGNYGYTF	TGTGCCAGCAGTTTAGAAGGAAACTATGGCTACACCTTC
-	TRBJ2-1	TRBV29-1	once	CSVEWQHFGNEQFF	TGCAGCGTTGAGTGGCAACATTTCGGCAATGAGCAGTTCTTC
-	TRBJ1-2	TRBV20-1	-	CSASNHGTNYGYTF	TGCAGTGCTAGTAATCACGGAACCAACTATGGCTACACCTTC
TRBD1	TRBJ1-3	TRBV28	once	CASSLFLTGKDWGNTIYF	TGTGCCAGCAGTTTATTCCTGACAGGGAAAGACTGGGGAAACACCATATATTTT
-	TRBJ2-7	TRBV19	-	CASSPRDGPARSYEQYF	TGTGCCAGTAGTCCACGAGACGGGCCCGCACGGTCCTACGAGCAGTACTTC
-	TRBJ2-7	TRBV28	-	CASSPISYEQYF	TGTGCCAGCAGCCCTATTTCCTACGAGCAGTACTTC
-	TRBJ1-4	TRBV27	-	CASSFSGATNEKLFF	TGTGCCAGCAGTTTCTCGGGTGCAACTAATGAAAAACTGTTTTTT
-	TRBJ1-1	TRBV3-1/TRBV3-2	-	CASSSGDGRNAFF	TGTGCCAGCAGCTCCGGGGACGGAAGAAATGCTTTCTTT
-	TRBJ1-4	TRBV25-1	-	CASSGQLLANEKLFF	TGTGCCAGCAGTGGACAGCTGCTAGCTAATGAAAAACTGTTTTTT
-	TRBJ1-4	TRBV15	-	CATSGIAMGDEKLFF	TGTGCCACCAGCGGAATCGCTATGGGTGATGAAAAACTGTTTTTT
TRBD1	TRBJ2-2	TRBV29-1	once	CSVEDFSLAQGAQTGELFF	TGCAGCGTTGAAGATTTTTCCCTCGCTCAGGGGGCGCAGACCGGGGAGCTGTTTTTT
TRBD2	TRBJ2-4	TRBV3-1/TRBV3-2	-	CASSLLAGGPGIQYF	TGTGCCAGCAGCCTCCTAGCGGGAGGGCCAGGCATTCAGTACTTC
-	TRBJ1-1	TRBV27	-	CASSLRENTEAFF	TGTGCCAGCAGTCTTAGGGAAAACACTGAAGCTTTCTTT
-	TRBJ1-1	TRBV19	-	CASSIDRTVNTEAFF	TGTGCCAGTAGTATAGATAGGACGGTGAACACTGAAGCTTTCTTT
-	TRBJ1-2	TRBV18	-	CASSPRQVGYTF	TGTGCCAGCTCACCTCGACAGGTTGGCTACACCTTC
TRBD1	TRBJ1-4	TRBV11-3	-	CASSLDQGAGEKLFF	TGTGCCAGCAGCTTAGATCAGGGGGCAGGGGAAAAACTGTTTTTT
-	TRBJ2-7	TRBV7-9	-	CASSLDSLLVYEQYF	TGTGCCAGCAGCCTGGACAGCCTCCTGGTATACGAGCAGTACTTC
-	TRBJ1-1	TRBV7-3	-	CASSLGRANTEAFF	TGTGCCAGCAGCTTAGGGCGGGCGAACACTGAAGCTTTCTTT
-	TRBJ1-1	TRBV28	-	CASSPSGQTEAFF	TGTGCCAGCAGTCCATCCGGCCAGACTGAAGCTTTCTTT
-	TRBJ1-2	TRBV7-2	-	CASSLTGQTYGYTF	TGTGCCAGCAGCTTGACAGGCCAGACTTATGGCTACACCTTC
-	TRBJ2-7	TRBV7-2	-	CASSLRRQVKQYF	TGTGCCAGCAGCTTAAGACGCCAGGTAAAGCAGTACTTC
-	TRBJ1-1	TRBV19	-	CASSIWPAEAFF	TGTGCCAGTAGTATCTGGCCGGCTGAAGCTTTCTTT
-	TRBJ2-1	TRBV7-3	-	CASSRDHPNSYNEQFF	TGTGCCAGCAGCCGGGACCACCCAAACTCCTACAATGAGCAGTTCTTC
-	TRBJ1-1	TRBV9	-	CASSVAISTEAFF	TGTGCCAGCAGCGTAGCAATTTCCACTGAAGCTTTCTTT
TRBD1	TRBJ2-2	TRBV18	-	CASSSGTGTGELFF	TGTGCCAGCTCATCTGGGACAGGCACCGGGGAGCTGTTTTTT
-	TRBJ2-3	TRBV27	-	CASSLEDTQYF	TGTGCCAGCAGCCTCGAGGATACGCAGTATTTT
-	TRBJ1-2	TRBV7-2	-	CASSLLPALTYYGYTF	TGTGCCAGCAGCTTGCTGCCGGCGTTAACCTACTATGGCTACACCTTC
-	TRBJ1-3	TRBV11-2	few	CASSLERTGNTIYF	TGTGCCAGCAGCTTAGAGAGAACTGGAAACACCATATATTTT
TRBD1	TRBJ2-7	TRBV7-9	-	CASSPGRQGSYEQYF	TGTGCCAGCAGCCCAGGCCGACAGGGCTCCTACGAGCAGTACTTC
TRBD1	TRBJ1-2	TRBV6-2/TRBV6-3	-	CASSRQLWGQTIYGYTF	TGTGCCAGCAGTCGTCAACTTTGGGGACAGACAATTTATGGCTACACCTTC
-	TRBJ1-1	TRBV3-1/TRBV3-2	few	CASSLIGGTEAFF	TGTGCCAGCAGCCTCATAGGGGGCACTGAAGCTTTCTTT
-	TRBJ1-1	TRBV11-3	-	CASSYGGTEAFF	TGTGCCAGCAGCTATGGGGGGACTGAAGCTTTCTTT
-	TRBJ1-1	TRBV14	-	CASSTGLNTEAFF	TGTGCCAGCAGCACGGGGCTGAACACTGAAGCTTTCTTT
-	TRBJ2-7	TRBV12-3/TRBV12-4	-	CASSYDVSYEQYF	TGTGCCAGCAGTTATGACGTATCCTACGAGCAGTACTTC
-	TRBJ1-1	TRBV9	-	CASSAGILDTEAFF	TGTGCCAGCAGCGCCGGCATTTTGGACACTGAAGCTTTCTTT
-	TRBJ2-2	TRBV19	-	CASRLGQGELFF	TGTGCCAGTAGATTAGGACAAGGGGAGCTGTTTTTT
TRBD2	TRBJ2-7	TRBV15	-	CATSRGLAGYEQYF	TGTGCCACCAGCAGAGGACTAGCAGGGTACGAGCAGTACTTC